This T cell receptor beta chain was found in a study of T cells in localized non-small cell lung cancer. Study-level findings and limits: Because researchers sequenced only one region of the tumor, heterogeneity is still possible. Uninvolved adjacent lung had the highest recorded T cell clonality, with tumor below it. A median approximately 57 of the top 100 tumor clones appeared in adjacent lung. Density of T cells in blood, when higher, went with longer overall survival.

The table came from immunoSEQ multiplex PCR; TCRdb's copy has only in-frame clones and leaves some out. The sample has tens of thousands of clones; approximately 93% are singletons. As to this clone: Its antigen is not identified.

The CDR3 covers 16 residues. The germline V gene encodes CDR1 SGHKS and CDR2 YYEKEE (reference sequence). V lost 4 bases and J lost 0; bases outside the gene matches: 7. Sequencing used peripheral blood, obtained before any cancer treatment. This clonotype originated in a man between 35 and 75 years old with stage I lung adenocarcinoma. This chain joins TRBV5-5 and TRBJ2-1, with 7 bases fitting TRBD2. The CDR3: CASSRYGGSSYNEQFF. In DNA form, the CDR3 reads TGTGCCAGCAGCCGGTACGGGGGGAGCTCCTACAATGAGCAGTTCTTC.